This is a list of T cell receptor beta chains from one sample in a study of OX40 agonist ivuxolimab in advanced cancers. Some clones are missing from TCRdb's copy, which holds only in-frame ones; the method was immunoSEQ multiplex PCR. The table includes 55,000 to 65,000 clones, 70% to 90% detected once. The material sequenced was CD4+ or CD8+ T cells sorted from blood, taken in a trial of the OX40 agonist ivuxolimab. These receptors were collected from an adult with an advanced solid tumor such as melanoma, head and neck, liver or kidney cancer. Both conserved end residues are part of each CDR3.

V gene	J gene	CDR3 protein
TRBV9	TRBJ2-1	CASSPLAGNTGDEQFF
TRBV5-1	TRBJ2-5	CASSLDLEETQYF
TRBV20-1	TRBJ2-1	CSPRLNEQFF
TRBV4-3	TRBJ1-3	CASSQDLRRNHSGNTIYF
TRBV5-1	TRBJ1-3	CASRAGSSGNTIYF
TRBV10-3	TRBJ2-4	CAISENPGYIQYF
TRBV11-2	TRBJ1-2	CASSLVPQGPNYGYTF
TRBV25-1	TRBJ2-2	CASARAGYNTGELFF
TRBV28	TRBJ1-3	CASSPGHSYSGNTIYF
TRBV19	TRBJ1-1	CATSDGRYTEAFF
TRBV30	TRBJ1-6	CARAGGNSPLHF
TRBV19	TRBJ1-5	CASRYRGNQPQHF
TRBV30	TRBJ1-3	CAWSMSFGNTIYF
TRBV7-6	TRBJ2-7	CASSLAWGDRRYEQYF
TRBV18	TRBJ1-3	CASSPRADRGGRNTIYF
TRBV18	TRBJ1-1	CASSPPTNKGTEAFF
TRBV29-1	TRBJ2-7	CSVETGPSSYEQYF
TRBV28	TRBJ1-6	CASSPGTGNSPLHF
TRBV7-2	TRBJ2-3	CASSATDRGFYDTQYF
TRBV7-2	TRBJ2-2	CASSLGEFSTGELFF
TRBV7-6	TRBJ2-2	CASSLSGLQGNTGELFF
TRBV5-1	TRBJ2-1	CASSLAPGGTSGENEQFF
TRBV5-6	TRBJ2-1	CASSLQTANEQFF
TRBV7-9	TRBJ1-1	CASSPQGDTEAFF
TRBV18	TRBJ1-1	CASSPSIDRNTEAFF
TRBV4-2	TRBJ2-7	CASSQVSGAEQYF
TRBV30	TRBJ1-5	CAWSVGSNQPQHF
TRBV6-6	TRBJ2-2	CATALGGNTGELFF
TRBV28	TRBJ1-6	CASSPSRGNRENSPLHF
TRBV7-3	TRBJ1-1	CASSLVSGTEAFF
TRBV2	TRBJ1-5	CASRVSRSNQPQHF
TRBV6-5	TRBJ2-3	CASSGSGRTDTQYF
TRBV19	TRBJ2-2	CASIKVPTGELFF
TRBV19	TRBJ2-6	CASRTRTSGGATGANVLTF
TRBV28	TRBJ2-2	CASSRGSNTGELFF
TRBV6-1	TRBJ2-1	CASSEALAGHNEQFF
TRBV6-1	TRBJ2-5	CASSSQETQYF
TRBV7-8	TRBJ2-2	CASSLSQGAVGELFF
TRBV19	TRBJ1-3	CASSRIGGSSSGNTIYF
TRBV28	TRBJ1-2	CATRTNINGYTF
TRBV29-1	TRBJ2-3	CSGIGDTDTQYF
TRBV5-1	TRBJ2-7	CASSLEGQAYEQYF